This T cell receptor beta chain was retrieved from a study of T-cell memory formation after mild COVID-19. Study conclusions and caveats: Clones that shrank (day 15 to 85) were balanced CD4/CD8, whereas later expanders leaned CD4+.

Unmatched junction bases numbered 13, after V lost 0 bases and J lost 13 bases. Germline V lookup: CDR1 SGHNT, CDR2 YENEEA. CDR3 length equals 16 residues. This clonotype was detected a few times. Its specificity is unknown. TCR alpha and TCR beta cDNA libraries with sample barcodes and UMIs came from 5'RACE using constant-segment primers. TCRdb re-analysed the 5' RACE reads in MiXCR, keeping a single row per CDR3 protein. Of under 400,000 distinct CDR3 sequences listed, 28% are singletons. The source is an adult woman who had mild COVID-19 (a few samples of this study predate the infection). Cell type and time point are not known. V and J are TRBV11-3 and TRBJ2-1; 9 nucleotides agree with TRBD2. The sample taken for sequencing was PBMCs or a T cell subset sorted from them (not recorded which). CDR3 residues: CASSLDPASGKNPQFF. In DNA form, the CDR3 reads TGTGCCAGCAGCTTAGATCCGGCTAGCGGGAAGAATCCCCAGTTCTTC.